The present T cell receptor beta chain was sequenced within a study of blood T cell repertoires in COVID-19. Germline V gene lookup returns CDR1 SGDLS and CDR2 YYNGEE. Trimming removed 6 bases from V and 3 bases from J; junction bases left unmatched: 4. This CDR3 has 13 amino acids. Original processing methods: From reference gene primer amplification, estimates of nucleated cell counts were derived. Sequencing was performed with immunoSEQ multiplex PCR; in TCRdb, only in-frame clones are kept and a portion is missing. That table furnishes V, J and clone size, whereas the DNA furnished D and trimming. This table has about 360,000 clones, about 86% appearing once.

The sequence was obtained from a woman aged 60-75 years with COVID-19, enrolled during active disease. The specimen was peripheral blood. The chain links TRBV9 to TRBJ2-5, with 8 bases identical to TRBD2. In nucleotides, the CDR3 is TGTGCCAGCACCGTCGGGGGGGAAGAGACCCAGTACTTC. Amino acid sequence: CASTVGGEETQYF.